This T cell receptor beta chain was observed in a study of cytomegalovirus exposure and HLA in healthy donors. Per germline, CDR1 LGHNA and CDR2 YNFKEQ. The CDR3 sequence is 16 residues long. The germline V and J ends were trimmed by 5 bases and 1 base, with 17 bases remaining between them. In its sample, this clone was seen once. PCR amplification relied on 60 Vbeta primers (plus 13 Jbeta primers). TCRdb's table, derived via immunoSEQ multiplex PCR, lists solely in-frame clones and lacks some. The table lists some 170,000 clones, about 80% of them singletons. This sequence originates from a woman aged 60 to 75 in good health and CMV-seropositive. The chain joins TRBV4-2 to TRBJ1-2; TRBD1 might be the D (6 bases). Specimen: PBMCs. The CDR3 region has the DNA TGTGCCAGCAGCGCCGGGGCGGGGGGCAATAACTATGGCTACACCTTC. Its translation: CASSAGAGGNNYGYTF.